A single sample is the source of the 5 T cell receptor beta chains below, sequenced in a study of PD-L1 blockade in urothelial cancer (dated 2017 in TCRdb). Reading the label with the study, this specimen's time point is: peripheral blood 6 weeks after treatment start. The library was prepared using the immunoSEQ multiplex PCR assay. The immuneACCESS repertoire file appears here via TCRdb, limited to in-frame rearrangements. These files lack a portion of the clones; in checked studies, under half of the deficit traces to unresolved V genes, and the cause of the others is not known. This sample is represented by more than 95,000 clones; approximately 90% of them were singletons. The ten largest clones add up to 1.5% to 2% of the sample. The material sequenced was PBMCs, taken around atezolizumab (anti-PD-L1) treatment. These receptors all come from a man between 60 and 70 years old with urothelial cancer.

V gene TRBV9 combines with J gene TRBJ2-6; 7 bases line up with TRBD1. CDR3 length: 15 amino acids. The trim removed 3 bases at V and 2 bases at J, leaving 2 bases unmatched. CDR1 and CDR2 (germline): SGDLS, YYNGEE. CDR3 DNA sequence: TGTGCCAGCAGCGAGACAGGGACTGGGGCCAACGTCCTGACTTTC. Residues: CASSETGTGANVLTF.

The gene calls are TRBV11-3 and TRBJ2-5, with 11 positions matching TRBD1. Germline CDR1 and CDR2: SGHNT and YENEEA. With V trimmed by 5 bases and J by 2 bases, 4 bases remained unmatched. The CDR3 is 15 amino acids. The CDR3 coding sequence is TGTGCCAGCAGCCCAGGGACAGGGGGTCAAGAGACCCAGTACTTC. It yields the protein CASSPGTGGQETQYF.

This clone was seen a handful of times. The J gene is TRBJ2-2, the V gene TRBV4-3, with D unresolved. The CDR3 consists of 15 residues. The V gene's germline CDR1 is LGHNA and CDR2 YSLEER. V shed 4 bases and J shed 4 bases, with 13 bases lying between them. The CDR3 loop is CASSLMVDSTGELFF. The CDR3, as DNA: TGCGCCAGCAGCCTAATGGTAGATTCCACCGGGGAGCTGTTTTTT.

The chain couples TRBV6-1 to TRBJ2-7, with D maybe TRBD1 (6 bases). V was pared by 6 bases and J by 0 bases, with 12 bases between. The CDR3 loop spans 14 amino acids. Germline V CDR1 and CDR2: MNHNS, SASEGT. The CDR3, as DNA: TGTGCCAGCAGCCGGACAGACTACTCCTACGAGCAGTACTTC. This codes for CASSRTDYSYEQYF.

The CDR3 nucleotides are TGCAGCGTTGGGGTACTAGCGGGAGACAATGAGCAGTTCTTC. This gives the protein CSVGVLAGDNEQFF. The chain carries TRBV29-1 and TRBJ2-1; TRBD2 agrees at 11 bases. V trimming: 4 bases; J trimming: 5 bases; junction bases outside the gene matches: 4. Germline V CDR1 and CDR2: SQVTM, ANQGSEA. This CDR3 has 14 amino acids.